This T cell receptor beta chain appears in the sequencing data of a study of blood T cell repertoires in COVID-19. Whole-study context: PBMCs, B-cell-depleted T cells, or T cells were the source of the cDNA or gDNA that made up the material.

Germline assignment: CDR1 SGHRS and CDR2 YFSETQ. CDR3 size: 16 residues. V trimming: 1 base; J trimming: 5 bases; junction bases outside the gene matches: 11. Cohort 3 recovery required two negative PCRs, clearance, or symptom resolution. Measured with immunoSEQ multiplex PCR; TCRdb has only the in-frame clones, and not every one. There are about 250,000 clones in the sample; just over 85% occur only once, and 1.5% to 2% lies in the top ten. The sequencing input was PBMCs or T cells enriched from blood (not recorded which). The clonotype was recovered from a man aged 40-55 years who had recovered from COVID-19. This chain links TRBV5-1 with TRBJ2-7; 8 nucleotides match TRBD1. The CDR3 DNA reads TGCGCCAGCAGCTTGAAAGTAACAGGGGGAGAGGACGAGCAGTACTTC. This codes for CASSLKVTGGEDEQYF.